The clone carrying this TCR beta chain was counted only a few times. The antigen remains undetermined. CDR1 MNHEY and CDR2 SMNVEV come from the germline V gene (reference sequence). CDR3 length: 11 amino acids. V was clipped by 7 bases and J by 7 bases, with 11 bases between them. The sample comes from a study of CD8 T cells in Susac syndrome. Study-wide results and limits: Acknowledgment was made by the study that its TCR sequencing and HLA analysis involved a relatively small number of individuals.

Random hexamers served to reverse transcribe roughly 0.45 to 1 ug RNA. Each CDR3 protein gets one entry after TCRdb re-called the immunoSEQ multiplex PCR reads with MiXCR. The sample has about 130,000 distinct CDR3 sequences, more than 75% seen once; the top ten hold around 0.25%. TCR beta sequencing was performed on blood CD8+ and CD4+ T cells. Patients with stable or active relapsing-remitting disease, all of them treatment-naive, made up the multiple sclerosis controls. Sequenced sample: CD8+ T cells from PBMCs. The genes are TRBV27 and TRBJ2-7; the D gene is possibly TRBD2 (6 bases). The receptor was isolated from a human donor with multiple sclerosis. DNA for the CDR3: TGTGCCAGCACCCTCGGAGGGGAGCAGTACTTC. As protein: CASTLGGEQYF.